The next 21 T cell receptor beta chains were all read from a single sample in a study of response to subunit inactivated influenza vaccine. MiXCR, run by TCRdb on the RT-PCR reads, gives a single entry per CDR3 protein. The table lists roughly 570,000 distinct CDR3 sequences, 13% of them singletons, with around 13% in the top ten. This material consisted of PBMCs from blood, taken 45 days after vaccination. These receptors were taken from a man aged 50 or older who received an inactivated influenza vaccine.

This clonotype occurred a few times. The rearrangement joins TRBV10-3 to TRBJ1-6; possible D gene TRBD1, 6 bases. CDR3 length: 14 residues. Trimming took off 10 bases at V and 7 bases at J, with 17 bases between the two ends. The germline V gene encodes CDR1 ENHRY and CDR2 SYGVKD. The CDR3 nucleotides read TGTGCCACTTTACAGGGAACGGGAAATTCACCCCTCCACTTT. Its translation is CATLQGTGNSPLHF.

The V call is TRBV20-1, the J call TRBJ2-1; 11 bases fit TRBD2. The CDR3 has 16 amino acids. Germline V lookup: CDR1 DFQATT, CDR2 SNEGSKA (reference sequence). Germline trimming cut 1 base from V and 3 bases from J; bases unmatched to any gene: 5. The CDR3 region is CSARVLTSGSYNEQFF. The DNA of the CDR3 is TGCAGTGCTAGAGTCCTCACTAGCGGGAGCTACAATGAGCAGTTCTTC.

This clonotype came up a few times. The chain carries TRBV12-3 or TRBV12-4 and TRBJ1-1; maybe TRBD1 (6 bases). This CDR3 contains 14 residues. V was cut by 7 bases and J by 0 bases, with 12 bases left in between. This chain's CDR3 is CASNSRGMNTEAFF. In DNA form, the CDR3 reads TGTGCCAGCAACTCCAGGGGTATGAACACTGAAGCTTTCTTT.

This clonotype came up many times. The CDR3 bases are TGCGCCAGCAGCCAAGTTACCACAGGGGCGGGCTATGGCTACACCTTC. This codes for CASSQVTTGAGYGYTF. The J gene is TRBJ1-2, the V gene TRBV4-1; 7 bases map to TRBD1. This CDR3 has 16 residues. V lost 1 base to trimming and J lost 4 bases; unmatched junction nucleotides: 9. CDR1 and CDR2 from the germline V gene are MGHRA and YSYEKL.

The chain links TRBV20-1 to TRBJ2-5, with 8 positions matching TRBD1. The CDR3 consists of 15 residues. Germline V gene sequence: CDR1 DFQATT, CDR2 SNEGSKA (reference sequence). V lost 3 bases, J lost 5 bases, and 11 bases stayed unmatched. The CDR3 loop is CSARSGRGLRETQYF. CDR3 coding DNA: TGCAGTGCTAGGTCGGGCAGGGGGCTCCGGGAGACCCAGTACTTC.

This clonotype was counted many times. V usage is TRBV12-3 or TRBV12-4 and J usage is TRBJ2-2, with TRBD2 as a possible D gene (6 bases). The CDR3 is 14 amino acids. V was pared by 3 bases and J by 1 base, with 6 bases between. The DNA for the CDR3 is TGTGCCAGCAGTTTGACTAGGAACACCGGGGAGCTGTTTTTT. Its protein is CASSLTRNTGELFF.

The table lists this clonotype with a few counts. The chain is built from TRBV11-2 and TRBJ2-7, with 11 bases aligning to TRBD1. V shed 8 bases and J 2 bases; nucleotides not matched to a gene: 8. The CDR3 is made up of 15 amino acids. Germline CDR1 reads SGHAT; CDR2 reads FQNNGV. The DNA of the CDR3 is TGTGCCAGCCAGCTCGGGACAGGGGGGACCTACGAGCAGTACTTC. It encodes CASQLGTGGTYEQYF.

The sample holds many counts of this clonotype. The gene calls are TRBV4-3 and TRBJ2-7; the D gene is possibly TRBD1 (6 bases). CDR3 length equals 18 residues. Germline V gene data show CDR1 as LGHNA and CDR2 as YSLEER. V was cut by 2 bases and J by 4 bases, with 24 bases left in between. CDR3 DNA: TGCGCCAGCAGCCAACATACAGGGAATTGGGAACTGGGTTACGAGCAGTACTTC. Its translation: CASSQHTGNWELGYEQYF.

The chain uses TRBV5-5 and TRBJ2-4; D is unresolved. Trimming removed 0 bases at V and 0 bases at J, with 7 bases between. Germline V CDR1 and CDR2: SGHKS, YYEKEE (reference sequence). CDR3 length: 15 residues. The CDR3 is CASSLGLLAKNIQYF. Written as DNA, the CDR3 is TGTGCCAGCAGCTTGGGGCTGCTAGCCAAAAACATTCAGTACTTC.

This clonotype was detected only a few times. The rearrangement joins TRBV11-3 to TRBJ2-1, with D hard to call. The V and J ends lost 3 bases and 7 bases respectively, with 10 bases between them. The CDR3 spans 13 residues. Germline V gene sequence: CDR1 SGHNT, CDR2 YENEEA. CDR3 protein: CASSFETGNEQFF. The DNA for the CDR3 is TGTGCCAGCAGCTTTGAGACCGGGAATGAGCAGTTCTTC.

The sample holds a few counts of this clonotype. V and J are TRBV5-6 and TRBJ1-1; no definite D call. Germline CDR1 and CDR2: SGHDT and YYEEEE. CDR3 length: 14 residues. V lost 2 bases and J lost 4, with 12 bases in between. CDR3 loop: CASSFGRSSTEAFF. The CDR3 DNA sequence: TGTGCCAGCAGCTTTGGAAGAAGCAGCACTGAAGCTTTCTTT. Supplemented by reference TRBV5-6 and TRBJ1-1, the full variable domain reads DAGVTQSPTHLIKTRGQQVTLRCSPKSGHDTVSWYQQALGQGPQFIFQYYEEEERQRGNFPDRFSGHQFPNYSSELNVNALLLGDSALYLCASSFGRSSTEAFFGQGTRLTVV.

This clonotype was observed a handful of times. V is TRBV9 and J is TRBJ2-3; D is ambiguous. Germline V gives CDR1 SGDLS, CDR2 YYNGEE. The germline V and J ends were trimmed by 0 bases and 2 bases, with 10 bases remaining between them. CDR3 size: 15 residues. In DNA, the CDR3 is TGTGCCAGCAGCGTAGGGGTCGGTTACACAGATACGCAGTATTTT. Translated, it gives CASSVGVGYTDTQYF.

In nucleotides, the CDR3 is TGTGCCAGCAGCGTAGGAGGGGGTCGCAATCAGCCCCAGCATTTT. This gives the protein CASSVGGGRNQPQHF. The chain has TRBV9 and TRBJ1-5; maybe TRBD1 (6 bases). The CDR3 loop spans 15 amino acids. Germline V gene sequence: CDR1 SGDLS, CDR2 YYNGEE. V lost 0 bases and J 2 bases, leaving 9 bases between the germline ends.

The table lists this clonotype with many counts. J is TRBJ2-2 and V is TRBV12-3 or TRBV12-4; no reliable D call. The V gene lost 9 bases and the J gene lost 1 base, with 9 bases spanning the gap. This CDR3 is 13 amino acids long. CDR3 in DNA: TGTGCCAGAGCAGTGGGGAACACCGGGGAGCTGTTTTTT. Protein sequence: CARAVGNTGELFF.

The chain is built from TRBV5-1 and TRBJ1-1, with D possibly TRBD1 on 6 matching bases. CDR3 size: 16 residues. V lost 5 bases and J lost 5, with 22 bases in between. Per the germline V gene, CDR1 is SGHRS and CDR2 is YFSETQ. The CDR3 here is CASRFGSGAEGTEAFF. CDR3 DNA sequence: TGCGCCAGCAGATTCGGGTCGGGGGCGGAGGGGACTGAAGCTTTCTTT.

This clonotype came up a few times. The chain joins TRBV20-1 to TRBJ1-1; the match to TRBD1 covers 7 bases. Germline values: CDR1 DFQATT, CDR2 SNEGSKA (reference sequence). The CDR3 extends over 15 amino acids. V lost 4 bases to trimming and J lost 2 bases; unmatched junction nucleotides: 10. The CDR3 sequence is CSATPGQIINTEAFF. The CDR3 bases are TGCAGTGCTACCCCGGGACAGATAATTAACACTGAAGCTTTCTTT.

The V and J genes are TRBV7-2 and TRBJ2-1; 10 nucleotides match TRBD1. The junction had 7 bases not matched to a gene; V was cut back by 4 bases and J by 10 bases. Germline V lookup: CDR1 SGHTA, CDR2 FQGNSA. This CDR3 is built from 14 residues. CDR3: CASSSRQGALEQFF. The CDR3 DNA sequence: TGTGCCAGCAGCTCCAGACAGGGGGCGTTGGAGCAGTTCTTC.

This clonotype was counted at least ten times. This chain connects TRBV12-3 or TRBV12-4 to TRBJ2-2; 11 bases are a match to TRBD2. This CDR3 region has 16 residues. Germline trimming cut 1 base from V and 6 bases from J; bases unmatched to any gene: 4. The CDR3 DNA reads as TGTGCCAGCAGTTTAGGTAGCGGGGGGGCCGCCGGGGAGCTGTTTTTT. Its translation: CASSLGSGGAAGELFF.

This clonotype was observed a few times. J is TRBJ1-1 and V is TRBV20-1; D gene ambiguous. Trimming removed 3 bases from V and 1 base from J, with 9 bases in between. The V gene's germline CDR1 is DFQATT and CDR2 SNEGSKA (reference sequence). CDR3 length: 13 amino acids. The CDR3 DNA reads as TGCAGTGCTAGCGCCAGATCGAACACTGAAGCTTTCTTT. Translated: CSASARSNTEAFF.

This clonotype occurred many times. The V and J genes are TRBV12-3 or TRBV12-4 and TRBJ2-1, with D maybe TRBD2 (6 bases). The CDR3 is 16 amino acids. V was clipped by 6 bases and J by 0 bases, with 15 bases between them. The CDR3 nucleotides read TGTGCCAGCAGCCGGGCGGGATGGCCCTCCTACAATGAGCAGTTCTTC. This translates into CASSRAGWPSYNEQFF.

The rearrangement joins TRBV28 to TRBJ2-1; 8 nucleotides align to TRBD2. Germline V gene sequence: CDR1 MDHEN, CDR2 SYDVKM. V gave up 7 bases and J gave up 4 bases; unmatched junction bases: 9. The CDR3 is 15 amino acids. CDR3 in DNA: TGTGCCAGCACCCCGGGGGGCGGGGGGTACAATGAGCAGTTCTTC. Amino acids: CASTPGGGGYNEQFF.